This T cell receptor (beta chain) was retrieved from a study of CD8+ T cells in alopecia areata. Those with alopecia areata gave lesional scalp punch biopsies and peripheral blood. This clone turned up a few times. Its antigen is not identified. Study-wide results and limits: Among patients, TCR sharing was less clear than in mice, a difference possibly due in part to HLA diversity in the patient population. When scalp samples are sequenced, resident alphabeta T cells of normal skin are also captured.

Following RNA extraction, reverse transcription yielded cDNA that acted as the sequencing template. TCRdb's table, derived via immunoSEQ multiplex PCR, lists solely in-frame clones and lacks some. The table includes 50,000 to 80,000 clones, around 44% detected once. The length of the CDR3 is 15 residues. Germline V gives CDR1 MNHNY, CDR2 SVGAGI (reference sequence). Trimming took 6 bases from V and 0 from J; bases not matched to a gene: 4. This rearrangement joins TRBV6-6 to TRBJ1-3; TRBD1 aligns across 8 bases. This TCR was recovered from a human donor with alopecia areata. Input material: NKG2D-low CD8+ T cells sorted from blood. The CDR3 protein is CASSKTGGSGNTIYF. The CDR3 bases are TGTGCCAGCAGCAAAACAGGGGGCTCTGGAAACACCATATATTTT.